This TCR beta chain was retrieved from a study of blood T cells in healthy people across ages. Findings of the study overall: The study found TCR beta diversity correlated strongly with naive T cell percentage. Naive CD4+ cells and diversity were both higher in long-lived donors than in aged donors.

This clonotype has a count of ten or more. No antigen is known for it. The CDR3 loop spans 14 amino acids. V lost 6 bases, J lost 15 bases, and 24 bases lay in between. The germline V gene has CDR1 MNHEY and CDR2 SVGEGT. PCR was performed a second time for 7 to 11 cycles using a sample-barcoded 5' primer and a J-beta primer mix. From the 5' RACE reads, TCRdb called clonotypes with MiXCR, one entry per CDR3 protein. The table includes around 1,500,000 distinct CDR3 sequences, about 40% detected once. At least 7 million PBMCs were isolated per sample. This clonotype was sampled from a young woman in good health. Sequenced material: blood. The chain recombines TRBV6-2 or TRBV6-3 with TRBJ2-1; D could derive from TRBD1 or TRBD2 (5 bases each). The CDR3 DNA reads TGTGCCAGCAGCCACTCAGATCCGGGACGCCACTCGTTCTTC. As protein: CASSHSDPGRHSFF.